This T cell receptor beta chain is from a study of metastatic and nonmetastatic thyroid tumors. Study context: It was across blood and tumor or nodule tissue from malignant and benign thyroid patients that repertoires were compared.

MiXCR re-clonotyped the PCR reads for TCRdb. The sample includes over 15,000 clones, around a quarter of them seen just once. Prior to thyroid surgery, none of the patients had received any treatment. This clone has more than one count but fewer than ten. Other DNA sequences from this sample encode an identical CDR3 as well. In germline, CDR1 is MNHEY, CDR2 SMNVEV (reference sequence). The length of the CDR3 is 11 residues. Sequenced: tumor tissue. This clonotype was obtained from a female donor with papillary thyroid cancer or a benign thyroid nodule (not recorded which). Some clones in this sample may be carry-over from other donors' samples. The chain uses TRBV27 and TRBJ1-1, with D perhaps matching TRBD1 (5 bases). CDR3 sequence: CASIRGTEAFF. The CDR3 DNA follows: TGTGCTAGTATAAGGGGCACTGAAGCTTTCTTT.